Listed below are T cell receptor beta chains from one sample, sequenced in a study of blood T cell repertoires in COVID-19. Only in-frame clones appear in the TCRdb table, and some are missing; sequencing was by immunoSEQ multiplex PCR. This table holds fewer than 600,000 clones, roughly 90% found once. Source material: PBMCs or T cells enriched from blood (not recorded which). The receptors stem from a woman in her forties who had recovered from COVID-19. CDR3s include the opening cysteine and the closing phenylalanine or tryptophan. Each record gives: V gene, clone size, J gene, D gene, CDR3 protein, CDR3 DNA. The D gene is left open where the match is weak. Size is omitted from some rows. Given values are once, few, many or a class for expanded clones.

TRBV3-1/TRBV3-2	NA	TRBJ2-7	TRBD2	CASSQVTGGYEQYF	TGTGCCAGCAGCCAAGTCACGGGAGGCTACGAGCAGTACTTC
TRBV29-1	NA	TRBJ1-1	NA	CSVRSLINLQKEAFF	TGCAGCGTCCGAAGTCTCATCAATCTACAGAAAGAAGCTTTCTTT
TRBV5-6	NA	TRBJ2-5	TRBD2	CASSLMGTSAEETQYF	TGTGCCAGCAGCCTAATGGGGACTAGCGCAGAAGAGACCCAGTACTTC
TRBV5-4	many	TRBJ2-2	TRBD1	CASSSTKGQAGELFF	TGTGCCAGCAGCTCCACCAAAGGACAGGCCGGGGAGCTGTTTTTT
TRBV29-1	once	TRBJ1-2	NA	CSVRPANYGYTF	TGCAGCGTCAGGCCAGCTAACTATGGCTACACCTTC
TRBV4-2	NA	TRBJ1-4	TRBD1	CASSQDKRQGAEKLFF	TGTGCCAGCAGCCAAGATAAGCGACAGGGGGCTGAAAAACTGTTTTTT
TRBV21-1	NA	TRBJ1-5	NA	CASSKGGLRVRDRGLQSAQHF	TGTGCCAGCAGCAAAGGAGGTTTAAGGGTCCGGGACAGGGGTCTGCAATCAGCCCAGCATTTT
TRBV5-6	NA	TRBJ1-3	NA	CASSLEPREDTIYF	TGTGCCAGCAGCTTGGAACCCCGAGAAGACACCATATATTTT
TRBV11-3	NA	TRBJ2-5	NA	CASSLGGLGETQYF	TGTGCCAGCAGCTTAGGGGGACTTGGGGAGACCCAGTACTTC
TRBV7-6	NA	TRBJ2-1	TRBD2	CASSPRGGSSYNEQFF	TGTGCCAGCAGCCCACGGGGGGGAAGCTCCTACAATGAGCAGTTCTTC
TRBV12-3/TRBV12-4	NA	TRBJ1-2	TRBD1	CASRKGQGNGYTF	TGTGCCAGCAGAAAGGGACAGGGAAACGGCTACACCTTC
TRBV4-3	NA	TRBJ1-1	NA	CASSARESTEAFF	TGCGCCAGCAGCGCCCGGGAGAGCACTGAAGCTTTCTTT
TRBV5-5	once	TRBJ1-1	NA	CASSREGLGNTEAFF	TGTGCCAGCAGTAGGGAGGGGCTGGGGAACACTGAAGCTTTCTTT
TRBV6-5	NA	TRBJ1-2	TRBD1	CASRQQGARRGYTF	TGTGCCAGCAGGCAACAGGGGGCGAGGAGAGGCTACACCTTC
TRBV4-3	NA	TRBJ2-2	NA	CASRVQNVDTGELFF	TGCGCCAGCAGGGTACAGAACGTCGACACCGGGGAGCTGTTTTTT
TRBV7-2	NA	TRBJ2-2	TRBD1	CASRLGTGYTGELFF	TGTGCCAGCAGGCTCGGGACAGGGTACACCGGGGAGCTGTTTTTT
TRBV12-3/TRBV12-4	NA	TRBJ1-5	TRBD1	CASSTGVNQPQHF	TGTGCCAGCAGTACAGGGGTCAATCAGCCCCAGCATTTT
TRBV7-7	NA	TRBJ2-1	TRBD2	CASSPLAGGPYNEQFF	TGTGCCAGCAGCCCCTTAGCGGGAGGGCCCTACAATGAGCAGTTCTTC
TRBV27	once	TRBJ1-2	TRBD1	CATSRQGVYGYTF	TGTGCTACCAGCAGACAGGGAGTATATGGCTACACCTTC
TRBV10-1	NA	TRBJ2-3	TRBD1	CASSSGQGGTDTQYF	TGCGCCAGCAGTTCCGGACAGGGGGGCACAGATACGCAGTATTTT
TRBV10-3	NA	TRBJ2-7	TRBD2	CAIRDSGINEQYF	TGTGCCATCCGTGATAGCGGGATCAACGAGCAGTACTTC
TRBV7-9	NA	TRBJ1-4	NA	CASSPDTATNEKLFF	TGTGCCAGCAGCCCGGACACCGCAACTAATGAAAAACTGTTTTTT
TRBV6-5	NA	TRBJ1-6	NA	CASSYGRVTPLHF	TGTGCCAGCAGTTACGGGCGGGTGACACCCCTCCACTTT
TRBV25-1	few	TRBJ2-2	NA	CASSDRNTGELFF	TGTGCCAGCAGTGACAGGAACACCGGGGAGCTGTTTTTT
TRBV2	NA	TRBJ2-7	NA	CASSGKTYEQYF	TGTGCCAGCTCGGGGAAGACCTACGAGCAGTACTTC
TRBV18	once	TRBJ2-3	TRBD1	CASSPQRQGLDTQYF	TGTGCCAGCTCACCCCAGCGACAGGGGCTGGATACGCAGTATTTT
TRBV11-3	NA	TRBJ2-7	NA	CASSSDSRDTPYEQYF	TGTGCCAGCAGCTCCGATAGTCGGGACACACCCTACGAGCAGTACTTC
TRBV5-5	NA	TRBJ1-5	NA	CASSLDSLQSQPQHF	TGTGCCAGCAGCTTGGATAGTTTACAGTCTCAGCCCCAGCATTTT
TRBV29-1	NA	TRBJ1-5	TRBD1	CSVLLTGGNQPQHF	TGCAGCGTTCTGCTGACAGGGGGAAATCAGCCCCAGCATTTT
TRBV6-5	NA	TRBJ1-2	NA	CASSYGGLYGYTF	TGTGCCAGCAGTTACGGGGGCCTCTATGGCTACACCTTC
TRBV3-1/TRBV3-2	NA	TRBJ2-2	TRBD2	CASSDTSGRDTGELFF	TGTGCCAGCAGCGACACTAGCGGGAGGGACACCGGGGAGCTGTTTTTT
TRBV30	NA	TRBJ2-3	TRBD2	CALTSGGGTQYF	TGTGCCTTGACTAGCGGAGGGGGTACGCAGTATTTT
TRBV5-4	NA	TRBJ2-2	NA	CASSSTGRSNTGELFF	TGTGCCAGCAGCTCGACAGGGAGGTCCAACACCGGGGAGCTGTTTTTT
TRBV2	NA	TRBJ1-1	TRBD1	CASSLDRVMNTEAFF	TGTGCCAGCAGTCTGGACAGGGTCATGAACACTGAAGCTTTCTTT
TRBV6-6	once	TRBJ1-5	NA	CASGQISNQPQHF	TGTGCCAGCGGCCAAATTAGCAATCAGCCCCAGCATTTT
TRBV19	few	TRBJ1-2	NA	CASSIEFTVNGYTF	TGTGCCAGTAGTATAGAGTTCACAGTTAATGGCTACACCTTC
TRBV10-1	NA	TRBJ2-7	NA	CASSEHPSVPYEQYF	TGCGCCAGCAGTGAGCATCCGAGTGTCCCCTACGAGCAGTACTTC
TRBV5-1	NA	TRBJ2-3	TRBD2	CASSLVSAGGLTDTQYF	TGCGCCAGCAGCTTGGTTTCCGCGGGAGGACTCACAGATACGCAGTATTTT
TRBV6-2/TRBV6-3	once	TRBJ1-1	NA	CASSYAGDLNTEAFF	TGTGCCAGCAGTTACGCAGGGGACCTGAACACTGAAGCTTTCTTT
TRBV7-2	few	TRBJ2-2	TRBD2	CASSLVGLADGELFF	TGTGCCAGCAGCTTAGTAGGCCTAGCGGACGGGGAGCTGTTTTTT
TRBV11-2	NA	TRBJ2-7	TRBD1	CASSLWEQGAFEQYF	TGTGCCAGCAGCTTATGGGAACAGGGGGCCTTCGAGCAGTACTTC
TRBV7-6	NA	TRBJ2-6	TRBD1	CASSSWGQVLSGANVLTF	TGTGCCAGCAGCTCGTGGGGACAGGTCCTTTCTGGGGCCAACGTCCTGACTTTC
TRBV7-2	NA	TRBJ2-2	TRBD2	CASSSRLAGNTGELFF	TGTGCCAGCAGCTCCAGACTAGCGGGAAACACCGGGGAGCTGTTTTTT
TRBV30	NA	TRBJ1-6	NA	CAAGALDNSPLHF	TGTGCTGCTGGGGCGCTGGATAATTCACCCCTCCACTTT
TRBV4-3	few	TRBJ2-7	NA	CASSQEPGLEQYF	TGCGCCAGCAGCCAAGAACCAGGTTTAGAGCAGTACTTC
TRBV14	NA	TRBJ1-6	NA	CASSPYQDSPLHF	TGTGCCAGCAGCCCGTATCAGGATTCACCCCTCCACTTT
TRBV7-9	NA	TRBJ2-7	NA	CASSFSGYEQYF	TGTGCCAGCAGCTTTTCGGGGTACGAGCAGTACTTC
TRBV5-8	NA	TRBJ2-7	NA	CASSSFSPSYEQYF	TGTGCCAGCAGCTCCTTTAGCCCATCCTACGAGCAGTACTTC
TRBV7-8	NA	TRBJ2-2	NA	CASSPLTGELFF	TGTGCCAGCAGCCCTCTTACCGGGGAGCTGTTTTTT
TRBV6-5	few	TRBJ2-7	NA	CASSGGLRTYEQYF	TGTGCCAGCAGCGGGGGGCTGCGGACCTACGAGCAGTACTTC
TRBV6-6	NA	TRBJ1-2	NA	CASGQSSDYGYTF	TGTGCCAGCGGTCAGAGTAGCGATTATGGCTACACCTTC
TRBV19	NA	TRBJ1-3	TRBD1	CASSHRDRGSGNTIYF	TGTGCCAGTAGTCACCGGGACAGGGGCTCTGGAAACACCATATATTTT
TRBV29-1	many	TRBJ1-3	NA	CSVAGAVSGNTIYF	TGCAGCGTTGCAGGGGCCGTCTCTGGAAACACCATATATTTT
TRBV4-3	NA	TRBJ1-1	TRBD1	CASSRARDSNMNTEAFF	TGCGCCAGCAGCCGCGCGAGGGACAGTAACATGAACACTGAAGCTTTCTTT
TRBV6-4	once	TRBJ1-1	NA	CASSEYGGTEAFF	TGTGCCAGCAGTGAATACGGGGGGACTGAAGCTTTCTTT
TRBV7-7	NA	TRBJ2-5	TRBD2	CASSLGASGVSQETQYF	TGTGCTAGCAGCTTAGGCGCTAGCGGAGTCTCCCAAGAGACCCAGTACTTC
TRBV7-2	NA	TRBJ2-5	TRBD1	CASRSGDREMGTQYF	TGTGCCAGCAGGTCCGGGGACAGGGAAATGGGGACCCAGTACTTC